Shown below are 3 T cell receptor beta chains from a single sample sequenced in a study of CD8+CD57+ T cells in acquired aplastic anemia. In patients chosen for sequencing, flow cytometry had shown CD8+CD57+ cell expansion. The use of genomic DNA as template underpinned the TCR beta VDJ and CDR3 profiling. Each CDR3 protein gets one entry after TCRdb re-called the reads with MiXCR. The table has approximately 470,000 distinct CDR3 sequences, about a third seen once. What was sequenced was sorted CD4+, CD8+, or CD8+CD57+ T cells (not recorded which) from PBMCs. Receptors originate from a human donor with aplastic anemia.

Comments on this clonotype: Being one base from a much bigger clone, this may be a read error. V and J are TRBV7-9 and TRBJ2-7; D perhaps matches TRBD2 (6 bases). The CDR3 runs 15 residues. The germline gives CDR1 SEHNR, CDR2 FQNEAQ (reference sequence). The chain's CDR3 is CASNLDGGASYEQYF. The CDR3 DNA follows: TGTGCCAGCAACTTAGATGGAGGGGCGAGCTACGAGCAGTACTTC.

The chain is built from TRBV2 and TRBJ2-7, with D tentatively TRBD1 (5 bases). The CDR3 covers 14 residues. Germline CDR1 is SNHLY and CDR2 is FYNNEI. The V end was cut by 1 base, the J end by 0 bases, with 7 bases between. CDR3 region: CASSEGTHSYEQYF. The DNA of the CDR3 is TGTGCCAGCAGTGAAGGGACACACTCCTACGAGCAGTACTTC.

Regarding this clonotype: Given a much more abundant clone one base away, this may be a read error. V is TRBV7-2 and J is TRBJ1-6; no reliable D call. V was trimmed by 2 bases and J by 5 bases, leaving 10 bases between them. This CDR3 spans 15 amino acids. Germline V CDR1 and CDR2: SGHTA, FQGNSA. As DNA, the CDR3 is TGTGCCAGCAGCTTAATCCCAGAAAATAATTCACCCCTCCACTTT. Its translation is CASSLIPENNSPLHF. Full variable domain (rest looked up from reference TRBV7-2 and TRBJ1-6): GAGVSQSPSNKVTEKGKDVELRCDPISGHTALYWYRQSLGQGLEFLIYFQGNSAPDKSGLPSDRFSAERTGGSVSTLTIQRTQQEDSAVYLCASSLIPENNSPLHFGNGTRLTVT.